A selection of T cell receptor beta chains follows, all from one sample in a study of cytomegalovirus exposure and HLA in healthy donors. The repertoire was sequenced with immunoSEQ multiplex PCR; TCRdb's copy has only in-frame clones and lacks some. Seen here are 140,000 or so clones, about nine tenths observed once, and the top ten hold about 0.65%. The specimen was PBMCs. Receptors were obtained from a man aged 18 to 30 in good health and CMV-seronegative. The CDR3 runs from the conserved cysteine through the conserved F or W. A D gene is named only where the DNA matches it firmly.

.,TRBV19,TRBJ1-1,CASSIEGAQEAFF
.,TRBV6-5,TRBJ1-4,CASSSLRPENELFF
TRBD2,TRBV4-2,TRBJ2-5,CASSPQSSGVLQETQYF
.,TRBV29-1,TRBJ2-3,CSVERGATDTQYF
.,TRBV14,TRBJ2-3,CASSLAGTDTQYF
.,TRBV18,TRBJ2-3,CASSPLDRSDTQYF
TRBD1,TRBV19,TRBJ1-2,CASSIDRGFGGYTF
TRBD1,TRBV7-2,TRBJ1-2,CASSLLVLQGASYGYTF
TRBD2,TRBV29-1,TRBJ2-1,CSVVGRGGPNNEQFF
.,TRBV7-9,TRBJ2-1,CASSLSEMSYNEQFF
.,TRBV9,TRBJ2-3,CASSTGLGTDTQYF
TRBD1,TRBV19,TRBJ1-2,CASSFSGQIYGYTF
.,TRBV19,TRBJ2-5,CASSIQGLQKETQYF
TRBD1,TRBV5-6,TRBJ1-4,CASSLTTGVGEKLFF
.,TRBV6-5,TRBJ1-2,CASRDGLINYGYTF
.,TRBV6-1,TRBJ1-5,CASSEQRGQGNQPQHF
.,TRBV5-1,TRBJ2-1,CASSQEAGTKQFF
.,TRBV19,TRBJ1-5,CASSTTDSTYSNQPQHF
TRBD1,TRBV19,TRBJ1-4,CASRPGQGVGKLFF
TRBD1,TRBV19,TRBJ2-2,CASTTGVFAGELFF
.,TRBV10-1,TRBJ2-1,CASSGLGRNEQFF
TRBD1,TRBV19,TRBJ2-7,CASSTIPGQGAREQYF